This T cell receptor (beta chain) derives from a study of cytomegalovirus exposure and HLA in healthy donors. The donors were members of the roughly 120-subject validation cohort (separate from the approximately 730-subject first cohort). The study, taken as a whole, reports: Usually a TCR sequence was rare, but some public TCRs were found in many donors. In vitro, a few CMV-associated chains proved specific for CMV antigens.

Profiling relied on immunoSEQ multiplex PCR, and the TCRdb table lists in-frame clones only, not all of them. In the table there are about 220,000 clones, around four fifths of which are singletons. Germline V gene data show CDR1 as SQVTM and CDR2 as ANQGSEA. V shed 7 bases, J shed 13 bases, and the junction held 15 bases outside the gene matches. The CDR3 runs to 15 residues. Concerning this clone: The antigen is unknown.

The origin of this receptor is a woman in her 30s in good health and CMV-seropositive. Sequenced sample: PBMCs. V gene TRBV29-1 combines with J gene TRBJ2-1; TRBD2 matches 14 bases. DNA of the CDR3: TGCAGCGCCGGGACTAGCGGGAGAAACGATCGTGGCCAGTTCTTC. Amino acid sequence: CSAGTSGRNDRGQFF.